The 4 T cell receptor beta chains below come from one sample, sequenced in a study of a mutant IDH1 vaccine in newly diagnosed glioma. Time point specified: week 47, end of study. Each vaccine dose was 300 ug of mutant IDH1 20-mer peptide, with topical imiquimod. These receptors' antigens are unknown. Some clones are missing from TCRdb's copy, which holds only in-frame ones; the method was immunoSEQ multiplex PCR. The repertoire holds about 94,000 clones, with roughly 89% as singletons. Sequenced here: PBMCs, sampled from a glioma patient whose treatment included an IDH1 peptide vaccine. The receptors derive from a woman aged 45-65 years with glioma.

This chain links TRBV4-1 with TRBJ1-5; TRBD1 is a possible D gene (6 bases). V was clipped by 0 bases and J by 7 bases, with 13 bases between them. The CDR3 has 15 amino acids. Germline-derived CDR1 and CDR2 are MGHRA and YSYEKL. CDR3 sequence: CASSQEKQGRQPQHF. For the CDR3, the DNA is TGCGCCAGCAGCCAAGAGAAACAGGGTCGGCAGCCCCAGCATTTT.

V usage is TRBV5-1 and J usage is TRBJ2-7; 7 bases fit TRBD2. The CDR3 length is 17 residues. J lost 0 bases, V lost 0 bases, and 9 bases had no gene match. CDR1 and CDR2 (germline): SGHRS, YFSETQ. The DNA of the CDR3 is TGCGCCAGCAGCTTGGGCCCACTAGCGCCTAGCTCCTACGAGCAGTACTTC. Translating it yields CASSLGPLAPSSYEQYF.

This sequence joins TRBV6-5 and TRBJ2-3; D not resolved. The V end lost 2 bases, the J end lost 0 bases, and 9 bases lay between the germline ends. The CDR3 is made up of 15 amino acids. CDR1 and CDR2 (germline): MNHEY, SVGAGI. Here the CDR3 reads CASSYTITSTDTQYF. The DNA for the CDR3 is TGTGCCAGCAGTTACACAATTACTAGCACAGATACGCAGTATTTT.

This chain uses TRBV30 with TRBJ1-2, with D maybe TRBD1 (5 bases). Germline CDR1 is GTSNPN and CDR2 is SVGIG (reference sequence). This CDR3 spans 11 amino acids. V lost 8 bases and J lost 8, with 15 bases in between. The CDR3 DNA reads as TGTGCCGAGGGAGGGACTAGAGGCTACACCTTC. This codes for CAEGGTRGYTF. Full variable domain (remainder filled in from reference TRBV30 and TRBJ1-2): SQTIHQWPATLVQPVGSPLSLECTVEGTSNPNLYWYRQAAGRGLQLLFYSVGIGQISSEVPQNLSASRPQDRQFILSSKKLLLSDSGFYLCAEGGTRGYTFGSGTRLTVV.